Described below is a single T cell receptor (beta chain) sequence and its context. The antigen is not known. Using RNA transcripts as the source, TCR beta CDR3 regions were amplified. TCR CDR3 underwent first-round RT-PCR with the HTBI primer set. TCRdb passed the multiplex PCR reads through MiXCR, listing each CDR3 protein once. Of a few hundred thousand distinct CDR3 sequences listed, over 15% were seen once; the top ten hold about 50%. This sample stems from a study of T cells in Graves' hyperthyroidism and ophthalmopathy. Findings and caveats of the study: Patients with ophthalmopathy were separated from those with stable hyperthyroidism by a 13 V-J model.

The J segment lost 5 bases and the V segment lost 1 base, leaving 8 bases of the junction unmatched. This CDR3 comprises 15 residues. From germline, CDR1 is SGHNT and CDR2 YYREEE (reference sequence). Specimen: blood. The chain carries TRBV5-4 and TRBJ2-5, with 7 bases fitting TRBD2. This clonotype was sampled from an older woman with Graves' ophthalmopathy. The CDR3 DNA sequence: TGTGCCAGCAGCTTGCGGGGGGAGGGTAGGGAGACCCAGTACTTC. It encodes CASSLRGEGRETQYF.